A single sample gave rise to the 15 T cell receptor beta chains below, sequenced in a study of regulatory T cells in long-lasting Graves disease. CDR3-region Arm-PCR and iRepertoire HTBI primers produced the TCR beta libraries. TCRdb re-called the multiplex PCR reads through MiXCR, storing one row per CDR3 protein. The table lists some 230,000 distinct CDR3 sequences, roughly 18% of them singletons. The time point here: newly diagnosed GD, antithyroid drugs for less than 3 months. The TCR library was made from RNA extracted from PBMCs. This specimen was peripheral blood mononuclear cells (PBMCs), taken at new diagnosis, from a patient treated with antithyroid drugs. The source of these receptors is a female donor with Graves disease.

This clonotype has only a few counts. The gene calls are TRBV20-1 and TRBJ2-1, with 9 bases lining up with TRBD2. The length of the CDR3 is 15 residues. Germline assignment: CDR1 DFQATT and CDR2 SNEGSKA (reference sequence). V shed 0 bases and J 4 bases; nucleotides not matched to a gene: 4. Written as DNA, the CDR3 is TGCAGTGCTAGAGACCTAGCGGGGAAATACAATGAGCAGTTCTTC. Protein product: CSARDLAGKYNEQFF.

Remarks on this clonotype: This may stem from a read error, because a much larger clone lies one nucleotide away. The chain combines TRBV6-1 with TRBJ1-2, with TRBD1 matching over 7 bases. This CDR3 spans 13 amino acids. Germline CDR1 and CDR2: MNHNS and SASEGT. The CDR3 spells CASKTGYNYDYTF. As DNA, the CDR3 is TGTGCCAGCAAGACAGGGTATAACTATGACTACACCTTC.

This clonotype was counted many times. The chain uses TRBV19 and TRBJ2-7; a weak D match, TRBD1 (5 bases). There are 17 residues in the CDR3. V lost 3 bases and J 0 bases, leaving 18 bases between the germline ends. Germline V gene lookup returns CDR1 LNHDA and CDR2 SQIVND (reference sequence). For the CDR3, the DNA is TGTGCCAGTAGTATTGCTATAGCTCTGGACACCTCCTACGAGCAGTACTTC. The encoded protein is CASSIAIALDTSYEQYF.

This clonotype appeared many times. The genes are TRBV30 and TRBJ2-4; 8 bases align to TRBD2. Germline V CDR1 and CDR2: GTSNPN, SVGIG (reference sequence). This CDR3 spans 14 amino acids. V lost 3 bases, J lost 0 bases, and 1 base stayed unmatched. The CDR3, as DNA: TGTGCCTGGAGGCTAGCGGGAGCCAAAAACATTCAGTACTTC. It codes for CAWRLAGAKNIQYF.

This clonotype was seen ten or more times. The chain joins TRBV6-5 to TRBJ1-4, with TRBD1 matching over 7 bases. The CDR3 consists of 16 residues. The V and J ends lost 0 bases and 7 bases, in that order; junction bases with no gene match: 8. CDR1 is MNHEY and CDR2 is SVGAGI in the germline V gene. In nucleotides, the CDR3 is TGTGCCAGCAGTTACTCAGACCCAGGGGGGGGTGAAAAACTGTTTTTT. Its protein product is CASSYSDPGGGEKLFF.

This clonotype was picked up many times. The CDR3 DNA reads as TGCGCCAGCAGCCTCCCGGGGGTCTATGGCTACACCTTC. Its translation is CASSLPGVYGYTF. The chain employs TRBV4-1 and TRBJ1-2, with D tentatively TRBD1 (5 bases). This CDR3 is built from 13 residues. The ends were cut back, 4 bases at V and 4 bases at J, with 10 bases in the middle. CDR1 and CDR2 (germline): MGHRA, YSYEKL.

The chain links TRBV11-3 to TRBJ1-6, with D maybe TRBD1 (5 bases). V was cut by 1 base and J by 8 bases, with 12 bases left in between. The CDR3 is made up of 15 amino acids. CDR1 and CDR2 from the germline V gene are SGHNT and YENEEA. The CDR3, as DNA: TGTGCCAGCAGCTTAGGCTCAAGGGGAGATTCACCCCTCCACTTT. As protein: CASSLGSRGDSPLHF.

This clonotype was detected many times. J is TRBJ2-2 and V is TRBV6-2 or TRBV6-3; D call uncertain. Germline V gene sequence: CDR1 MNHEY, CDR2 SVGEGT. The ends were cut back, 5 bases at V and 4 bases at J, with 8 bases in the middle. This CDR3 has 13 amino acids. DNA of the CDR3: TGTGCCAGCAGTCCTAGATTCACCGGGGAGCTGTTTTTT. Residues: CASSPRFTGELFF.

This clonotype was seen many times. The gene calls are TRBV12-3 or TRBV12-4 and TRBJ1-3; tentatively, D is TRBD1 (5 bases). CDR3 length equals 14 residues. V lost 6 bases and J lost 1, with 10 bases in between. CDR3 DNA sequence: TGTGCCAGCAGCCCGCAGGGTTCTGGAAACACCATATATTTT. It translates to CASSPQGSGNTIYF.

Many counts were recorded for this clonotype. The chain recombines TRBV18 with TRBJ2-5; 7 nucleotides align to TRBD2. Looked up from germline, CDR1 is KGHSH and CDR2 is LQKENI. CDR3 length: 19 residues. J gave up 1 base and V 1 base, and 15 bases lay outside the gene matches. CDR3 in amino acids: CASSPQSSRASGPQETQYF. In DNA form, the CDR3 reads TGTGCCAGCTCACCACAATCTTCGCGGGCTAGCGGACCCCAAGAGACCCAGTACTTC.

This clonotype was picked up many times. This chain connects TRBV20-1 to TRBJ1-1; weak D call: TRBD1 (5 bases). CDR1 and CDR2 from the germline V gene are DFQATT and SNEGSKA (reference sequence). The CDR3 extends over 11 amino acids. The CDR3 sequence: CRADSNTEAFF. In DNA form, the CDR3 reads TGCAGGGCTGACAGCAACACTGAAGCTTTCTTT.

The table lists this clonotype with many counts. The V and J genes are TRBV27 and TRBJ2-7, with TRBD2 matching 16 bases. V gave up 10 bases and J gave up 1 base; unmatched junction bases: 10. The CDR3 totals 17 residues. From germline, CDR1 is MNHEY and CDR2 SMNVEV (reference sequence). The CDR3 DNA reads TGTGCCAATTACCCCGGGACTAGCGGGAGGGTATCCTACGAGCAGTACTTC. Encoded protein: CANYPGTSGRVSYEQYF.

This clonotype was observed many times. This chain joins TRBV7-2 and TRBJ1-4; tentative D call: TRBD1 (5 bases). V gave up 1 base and J gave up 0 bases, with 6 bases separating them. The CDR3 extends over 15 amino acids. Per germline, CDR1 SGHTA and CDR2 FQGNSA. CDR3 coding DNA: TGTGCCAGCAGCTTAGAGACAGCAACTAATGAAAAACTGTTTTTT. Amino acid sequence: CASSLETATNEKLFF.

There are a few counts of this clonotype. The junction and the germline gene differ at one end; a read error may be behind it. The rearrangement uses TRBV3-1 and TRBJ2-5; 8 bases match TRBD2. CDR3 length: 15 amino acids. Germline V gene sequence: CDR1 LGHDT, CDR2 YNNKEL (reference sequence). CDR3 DNA sequence: TGTGCCAGCAGCCAAGGCGGCGGGAGGAAAGAGGCCCAGTACTTC. Encoded protein: CASSQGGGRKEAQYF.

Comment on this clonotype: A much larger clone differs by one base, so this may be a read error. The rearrangement links TRBV9 to TRBJ2-5; 9 bases line up with TRBD1. The CDR3 consists of 16 residues. Germline lookup yields CDR1 SGDLS and CDR2 YYNGEE. The CDR3 DNA reads TGTGCCAGCAGCCCCGAGACAGGGGGTGATATAGAGACCCACTACTTC. This sequence encodes CASSPETGGDIETHYF. Together with reference TRBV9 and TRBJ2-5, the CDR3 gives the full variable domain: DSGVTQTPKHLITATGQRVTLRCSPRSGDLSVYWYQQSLDQGLQFLIQYYNGEERAKGNILERFSAQQFPDLHSELNLSSLELGDSALYFCASSPETGGDIETHYFGPGTRLLVL.